The T cell receptor (beta chain) described here comes from a study of T-cell memory formation after mild COVID-19. Each CDR3 protein is one row after TCRdb ran MiXCR on the 5' RACE reads. The sample has fewer than 700,000 distinct CDR3 sequences, about 20% seen once. Trimming cost V 0 bases and J 3 bases; bases outside gene matches: 7. Looked up from germline, CDR1 is MNHEY and CDR2 is SVGAGI. The length of the CDR3 is 16 residues. The sequence came from an adult woman who had mild COVID-19 (a few samples of this study predate the infection). Cell type and time point are not known. The chain links TRBV6-5 to TRBJ2-7; 8 bases are shared with TRBD1. The sample was PBMCs or a T cell subset sorted from them (not recorded which). CDR3 region: CASSYSQGVPLYEQYF. CDR3 in DNA: TGTGCCAGCAGTTACTCACAGGGGGTCCCCCTCTACGAGCAGTACTTC.